Below are 25 T cell receptor beta chains sequenced from a single sample in a study of T cell repertoires in cytomegalovirus infection. Each CDR3 protein gets one entry after TCRdb re-called the reads with MiXCR. This sample yields about 770,000 distinct CDR3 sequences, of which 25% to 30% are seen a single time; less than 15% belongs to the top ten. No antigen has been assigned to these receptors. The material was cultured CD8+ T cells from PBMCs, obtained from culture after CMV antigen stimulation. All receptors derive from a human donor in good health (CMV status not recorded). Some clones in this sample may be carry-over from other donors' samples.

The rearrangement links TRBV19 to TRBJ1-5; TRBD1 matches 9 bases. Germline loops: CDR1 LNHDA, CDR2 SQIVND (reference sequence). This CDR3 region has 14 residues. After removal of 7 bases from V and 5 bases from J, the junction contained 6 bases not matched to a gene. The CDR3 sequence: CASKEQGAYQPQHF. The CDR3 DNA reads as TGTGCCAGTAAAGAACAGGGGGCTTATCAGCCCCAGCATTTT. Together with reference TRBV19 and TRBJ1-5, the CDR3 gives the full variable domain: DGGITQSPKYLFRKEGQNVTLSCEQNLNHDAMYWYRQDPGQGLRLIYYSQIVNDFQKGDIAEGYSVSREKKESFPLTVTSAQKNPTAFYLCASKEQGAYQPQHFGDGTRLSIL.

This sequence joins TRBV7-2 and TRBJ1-4; the D gene is possibly TRBD1 (5 bases). The CDR3 sequence is 15 residues long. Germline V lookup: CDR1 SGHTA, CDR2 FQGNSA. V was shortened by 4 bases and J by 2 bases, with 11 bases between the two germline ends. As DNA, the CDR3 is TGTGCCAGCAGCTCCCCCCGACAGACTAATGAAAAACTGTTTTTT. Its translation is CASSSPRQTNEKLFF.

This clonotype was detected many times. The chain employs TRBV7-9 and TRBJ2-2; 8 nucleotides match TRBD1. The ends lost 5 bases at V and 6 bases at J; junction bases unmatched: 2. Germline loops: CDR1 SEHNR, CDR2 FQNEAQ (reference sequence). CDR3 length: 13 residues. The CDR3 here is CASSDRGPGELFF. The CDR3, as DNA: TGTGCCAGCAGCGACAGGGGTCCCGGGGAGCTGTTTTTT.

The chain recombines TRBV14 with TRBJ1-4; no clear D gene. Trimming took 0 bases from V and 4 from J, leaving 15 bases between them. The CDR3 runs 17 residues. Per germline, CDR1 SGHDN and CDR2 FVKESK. The CDR3 nucleotides read TGTGCCAGCAGCCAAGATTCCAGGAGGGTGGATAATGAAAAACTGTTTTTT. Translating gives CASSQDSRRVDNEKLFF.

Concerning this clonotype: Being one base from a much bigger clone, this may be a read error. The chain couples TRBV6-2 or TRBV6-3 to TRBJ1-4, with D unresolved. The germline gives CDR1 MNHEY, CDR2 SVGEGT. The CDR3 length is 13 residues. V was pared by 2 bases and J by 6 bases, with 7 bases between. As DNA, the CDR3 is TGTGCCAGCAGTTACGGGAGCCATGAAAAACTGTTTTTT. It translates to CASSYGSHEKLFF.

This chain uses TRBV27 with TRBJ1-5; a possible D gene is TRBD1 (5 bases). This CDR3 region has 15 residues. Germline-derived CDR1 and CDR2 are MNHEY and SMNVEV (reference sequence). V was trimmed by 6 bases and J by 4 bases, leaving 16 bases between them. CDR3 region: CASSPHRTPNQPQHF. Here the CDR3 DNA reads TGTGCCAGCAGCCCCCACAGGACTCCAAATCAGCCCCAGCATTTT.

This clonotype showed up many times. This chain connects TRBV5-4 to TRBJ2-1, with a possible D match to TRBD1 (6 bases). CDR1 SGHNT and CDR2 YYREEE come from the germline V gene (reference sequence). This CDR3 has 13 residues. V lost 3 bases, J lost 6 bases, and 10 bases lay in between. The DNA of the CDR3 is TGTGCCAGCAGCTCCGGGACACTCAATGAGCAGTTCTTC. Amino acid sequence: CASSSGTLNEQFF.

V gene TRBV5-4 combines with J gene TRBJ1-5; a possible D gene is TRBD1 (6 bases). Trimming removed 2 bases from V and 5 bases from J, with 11 bases in between. The germline gives CDR1 SGHNT, CDR2 YYREEE (reference sequence). The CDR3 totals 14 residues. CDR3 protein: CASSFMGADQPQHF. CDR3 in DNA: TGTGCCAGCAGCTTCATGGGGGCCGATCAGCCCCAGCATTTT.

The J gene is TRBJ1-1, the V gene TRBV4-2, with D possibly being TRBD1 (5 bases). V shed 4 bases and J shed 7 bases, with 10 bases lying between them. CDR1 and CDR2 from the germline V gene are LGHNA and YNFKEQ. The CDR3 has 12 amino acids. The CDR3 DNA sequence: TGTGCCAGCAGCCCGGAGGGGCTTGAAGCTTTCTTT. Translated, it gives CASSPEGLEAFF.

The chain carries TRBV7-8 and TRBJ2-3, with D unclear. CDR3 size: 14 residues. Germline lookup yields CDR1 SGHVS and CDR2 FQNEAQ. V lost 8 bases and J 4 bases, leaving 16 bases between the germline ends. The CDR3: CASALGIPPDTQYF. DNA of the CDR3: TGTGCCAGCGCCCTAGGGATTCCCCCAGATACGCAGTATTTT.

The chain recombines TRBV12-5 with TRBJ2-7; 8 bases fit TRBD1. The germline V gene has CDR1 LGHNT and CDR2 FRNRAP. V was clipped by 3 bases and J by 6 bases; unmatched bases: 10. The CDR3 is 15 amino acids. CDR3 nucleotides: TGTGCTAGTGGTTTCGGCAGGGGGCAATTAGGCGAGCAGTACTTC. It translates to CASGFGRGQLGEQYF. The variable domain in full, with the rest retrieved from reference TRBV12-5 and TRBJ2-7, is DARVTQTPRHKVTEMGQEVTMRCQPILGHNTVFWYRQTMMQGLELLAYFRNRAPLDDSGMPKDRFSAEMPDATLATLKIQPSEPRDSAVYFCASGFGRGQLGEQYFGPGTRLTVT.

This rearrangement joins TRBV20-1 to TRBJ2-5, with D unresolved. Germline-derived CDR1 and CDR2 are DFQATT and SNEGSKA (reference sequence). V was shortened by 3 bases and J by 5 bases, with 7 bases between the two germline ends. The CDR3 is made up of 11 amino acids. The CDR3 sequence: CSASPLETQYF. CDR3 sequence (DNA): TGCAGTGCTAGTCCTCTGGAGACCCAGTACTTC.

The chain joins TRBV29-1 to TRBJ1-1; 9 nucleotides align to TRBD1. V dropped 6 bases and J dropped 3; count of bases not matched to a gene: 5. The CDR3 runs 13 residues. CDR1 is SQVTM, CDR2 ANQGSEA, per germline. DNA of the CDR3: TGCAGCGTCGAACAGGGGGCCGACACTGAAGCTTTCTTT. Its protein is CSVEQGADTEAFF.

This clonotype appeared a few times. V usage is TRBV27 and J usage is TRBJ2-1; D remains unclear. The CDR3 has 14 amino acids. V was trimmed by 4 bases and J by 4 bases, leaving 11 bases between them. The germline V gene encodes CDR1 MNHEY and CDR2 SMNVEV (reference sequence). CDR3 in DNA: TGTGCCAGCAGTTCGGGCCCAGCGTACAATGAGCAGTTCTTC. Residues: CASSSGPAYNEQFF.

This clonotype was recorded a few times. The chain has TRBV7-9 and TRBJ2-7, with TRBD1 identical over 10 bases. V lost 5 bases and J lost 6; bases outside the gene matches: 10. The germline V gene has CDR1 SEHNR and CDR2 FQNEAQ (reference sequence). CDR3 length: 15 amino acids. CDR3 amino acids: CASSIRDRGQGEQYF. Written as DNA, the CDR3 is TGTGCCAGCAGCATCCGGGACAGGGGTCAAGGCGAGCAGTACTTC.

Concerning this clonotype: A read error may account for a junction end that differs from germline. V usage is TRBV7-6 and J usage is TRBJ2-6; unclear D gene. Germline V gene lookup returns CDR1 SGHVS and CDR2 FNYEAQ. The CDR3 runs to 14 residues. CDR3 protein: CVSSLGPGANVLTF. The CDR3 region has the DNA TGTGTCAGCAGCTTAGGGCCTGGGGCCAACGTCCTGACTTTC. Variable domain in full (rest from reference TRBV7-6 and TRBJ2-6): GAGVSQSPRYKVTKRGQDVALRCDPISGHVSLYWYRQALGQGPEFLTYFNYEAQQDKSGLPNDRFSAERPEGSISTLTIQRTEQRDSAMYRCVSSLGPGANVLTFGAGSRLTVL.

The chain couples TRBV7-2 to TRBJ2-4, with a possible D match to TRBD1 (5 bases). Trimming stripped 2 bases from V and 0 bases from J, with 14 bases between. The CDR3 spans 17 residues. The germline V gene has CDR1 SGHTA and CDR2 FQGNSA. The CDR3 nucleotides read TGTGCCAGCAGCTTATCAGTACGGCAGGGAGCCAAAAACATTCAGTACTTC. Amino acid sequence: CASSLSVRQGAKNIQYF.

This clonotype was seen at least ten times. The chain recombines TRBV6-5 with TRBJ1-4, with 9 bases identical to TRBD1. The V and J ends lost 0 bases and 8 bases, in that order; junction bases with no gene match: 4. Germline lookup yields CDR1 MNHEY and CDR2 SVGAGI. The CDR3 consists of 15 residues. CDR3 sequence reads: CASSYSGTGREKLFF. DNA for the CDR3: TGTGCCAGCAGTTACTCCGGGACAGGGCGGGAAAAACTGTTTTTT.

This clonotype turned up a few times. This chain connects TRBV4-3 to TRBJ1-5; tentative D call: TRBD1 (6 bases). The CDR3 is made up of 17 amino acids. With 1 base removed from V and 0 bases from J, the gap between germline ends came to 13 bases. CDR1 and CDR2 from the germline V gene are LGHNA and YSLEER. The CDR3 DNA reads as TGCGCCAGCAGCCAAGGGTGGGGGCGAGGTAGCAATCAGCCCCAGCATTTT. It yields the protein CASSQGWGRGSNQPQHF.

There are many counts of this clonotype. The chain uses TRBV6-6 and TRBJ2-7; D is possibly TRBD1 (6 bases). The CDR3 totals 13 residues. Germline assignment: CDR1 MNHNY and CDR2 SVGAGI (reference sequence). The V and J ends lost 5 bases and 2 bases respectively, with 10 bases between them. CDR3 nucleotide sequence: TGTGCCAGCAGTCCGAACAGGGCCTACGAGCAGTACTTC. It encodes CASSPNRAYEQYF.

The chain couples TRBV7-6 to TRBJ2-2; 10 bases fit TRBD1. CDR1 and CDR2 (germline): SGHVS, FNYEAQ. The CDR3 is 18 amino acids. The junction had 8 bases not matched to a gene; V was cut back by 1 base and J by 3 bases. The CDR3 loop reads CASSLERTGQGYTGELFF. The CDR3 DNA reads TGTGCCAGCAGCTTAGAAAGAACGGGACAGGGGTACACCGGGGAGCTGTTTTTT.

This chain uses TRBV5-6 with TRBJ1-3; the D gene is possibly TRBD1 (5 bases). V shed 4 bases and J shed 1 base, with 12 bases lying between them. CDR1 SGHDT and CDR2 YYEEEE come from the germline V gene. The CDR3 consists of 15 residues. The CDR3 DNA follows: TGTGCCAGCAGCGGGGGAGTAACTTCTGGAAACACCATATATTTT. Encoded protein: CASSGGVTSGNTIYF.

This clonotype was seen a few times. The genes are TRBV19 and TRBJ2-7; D not certain. The V gene lost 4 bases and the J gene lost 3 bases, with 16 bases spanning the gap. The CDR3 length is 15 residues. CDR1 and CDR2 (germline): LNHDA, SQIVND (reference sequence). The CDR3 region has the DNA TGTGCCAGTAGTACCAGTCAGACCACCGTCTACGAGCAGTACTTC. It translates to CASSTSQTTVYEQYF.

The chain employs TRBV19 and TRBJ2-5; 7 positions agree with TRBD1. The CDR3 runs 16 residues. Germline values: CDR1 LNHDA, CDR2 SQIVND (reference sequence). The V gene end was trimmed by 3 bases and the J gene end by 2 bases; junction bases not matched to a gene: 9. CDR3 amino acids: CASSIVGQVPQETQYF. CDR3 sequence (DNA): TGTGCCAGTAGTATCGTCGGACAGGTCCCTCAAGAGACCCAGTACTTC.

CDR3 DNA: TGTGCCAGCAGCAACACCGGGACAGGGGGTTCACCCCTCCACTTT. Translating it yields CASSNTGTGGSPLHF. The rearrangement joins TRBV27 to TRBJ1-6; the match to TRBD1 covers 11 bases. The CDR3 has 15 residues. The germline CDR1 and CDR2 sequences are MNHEY and SMNVEV (reference sequence). Trimming took 6 bases from V and 9 from J; bases not matched to a gene: 7.